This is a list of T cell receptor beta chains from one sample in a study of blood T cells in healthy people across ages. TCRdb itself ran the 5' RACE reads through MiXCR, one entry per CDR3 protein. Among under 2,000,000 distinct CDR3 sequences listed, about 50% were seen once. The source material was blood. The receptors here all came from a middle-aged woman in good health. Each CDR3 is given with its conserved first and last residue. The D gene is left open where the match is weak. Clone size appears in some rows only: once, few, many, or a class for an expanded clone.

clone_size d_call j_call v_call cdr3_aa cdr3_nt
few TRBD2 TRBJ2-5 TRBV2 CASKRGGSLETQYF TGTGCCAGCAAACGGGGGGGCAGTTTGGAGACCCAGTACTTC
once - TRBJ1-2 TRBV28 CASLPPAGDGYTF TGTGCCAGCCTCCCACCGGCCGGTGATGGCTACACCTTC
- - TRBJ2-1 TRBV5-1 CASSVDLSSYNEQFF TGCGCCAGCAGCGTGGACTTGAGCTCCTACAATGAGCAGTTCTTC
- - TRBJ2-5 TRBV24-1 CATSDLQGGGGETQYF TGTGCCACCAGTGATTTGCAAGGGGGGGGCGGAGAGACCCAGTACTTC
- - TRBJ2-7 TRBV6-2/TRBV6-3 CASSLTIYEQYF TGTGCCAGCAGTCTGACAATCTACGAGCAGTACTTC
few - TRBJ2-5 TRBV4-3 CASSQARGRETQYF TGCGCCAGCAGCCAAGCCAGGGGCCGGGAGACCCAGTACTTC
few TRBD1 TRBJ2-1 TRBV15 CATSIDRGGYNEQFF TGTGCCACCAGCATCGACAGGGGGGGATACAATGAGCAGTTCTTC
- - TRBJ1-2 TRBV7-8 CASSFVGTGGYTF TGTGCCAGCAGCTTTGTGGGAACGGGTGGCTACACCTTC
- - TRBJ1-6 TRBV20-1 CSASNPRSSYNSPLHF TGCAGTGCTAGTAACCCTCGGAGCTCCTATAATTCACCCCTCCACTTT
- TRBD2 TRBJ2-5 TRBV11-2 CASSLGVLAGEQETQYF TGTGCCAGCAGCTTAGGGGTCCTAGCGGGGGAACAAGAGACCCAGTACTTC
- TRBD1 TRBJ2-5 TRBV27 CASSLSKGAGGETQYF TGTGCCAGCAGTTTATCGAAGGGGGCAGGGGGAGAGACCCAGTACTTC
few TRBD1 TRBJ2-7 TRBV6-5 CASSLPTGGKTSSYEQYF TGTGCCAGCAGTTTACCGACAGGGGGAAAGACAAGCTCCTACGAGCAGTACTTC
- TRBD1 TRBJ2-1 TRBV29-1 CSVAGTGGQPTTYNEQFF TGCAGCGTAGCCGGGACAGGGGGCCAACCCACGACATACAATGAGCAGTTCTTC
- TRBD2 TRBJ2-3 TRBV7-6 CASRWRGASSTDTQYF TGTGCCAGCAGATGGCGGGGGGCGTCTAGCACAGATACGCAGTATTTT
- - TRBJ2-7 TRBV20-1 CSAREGTHYEQYF TGCAGTGCTAGAGAGGGCACCCACTACGAGCAGTACTTC
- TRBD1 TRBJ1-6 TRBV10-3 CAISDDRGTNSPLHF TGTGCCATCAGTGATGACAGGGGAACCAATTCACCCCTCCACTTT
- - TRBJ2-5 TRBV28 CAGRYSETQYF TGTGCCGGCAGATATTCAGAGACCCAGTACTTC
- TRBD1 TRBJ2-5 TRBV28 CASSSNRGLLETQYF TGTGCCAGCAGTTCCAACAGGGGGCTTTTGGAGACCCAGTACTTC
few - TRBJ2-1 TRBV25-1 CASSVINEQFF TGTGCCAGCAGTGTAATCAATGAGCAGTTCTTC
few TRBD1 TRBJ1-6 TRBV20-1 CSAKTGLSSYNSPLHF TGCAGTGCAAAGACAGGGTTAAGCTCCTATAATTCACCCCTCCACTTT
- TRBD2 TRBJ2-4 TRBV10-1 CASSPRDSGGPDIQYF TGCGCCAGCAGCCCCCGAGATAGCGGGGGTCCGGACATTCAGTACTTC
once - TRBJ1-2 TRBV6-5 CASSYSWNSPFYGYTF TGTGCCAGCAGTTACTCGTGGAACAGTCCATTCTATGGCTACACCTTC
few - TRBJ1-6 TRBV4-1 CASSREGAYNSPLHF TGCGCCAGCAGCCGGGAAGGGGCATATAATTCACCCCTCCACTTT
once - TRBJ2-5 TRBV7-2 CASNKPQGTQYF TGTGCCAGCAACAAACCCCAAGGGACCCAGTACTTC
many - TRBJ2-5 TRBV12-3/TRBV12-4 CASTSTGDLETQYF TGTGCCAGCACCTCGACGGGGGATTTGGAGACCCAGTACTTC
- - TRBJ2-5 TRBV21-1 CASSKVFWGQYF TGTGCCAGCAGCAAAGTTTTCTGGGGGCAGTACTTC
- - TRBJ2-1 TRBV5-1 CASSVRFRGNEQFF TGCGCCAGCAGCGTGAGGTTTAGGGGCAATGAGCAGTTCTTC
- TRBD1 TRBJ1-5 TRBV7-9 CASSSDRDFGQPQHF TGTGCCAGCAGCTCCGACAGGGACTTCGGTCAGCCCCAGCATTTT
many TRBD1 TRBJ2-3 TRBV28 CASSLPGGTQYF TGTGCCAGCAGTTTACCAGGGGGTACGCAGTATTTT
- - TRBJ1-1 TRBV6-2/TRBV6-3 CASSYTRRGNTEAFF TGTGCCAGCAGTTATACCCGACGGGGGAACACTGAAGCTTTCTTT
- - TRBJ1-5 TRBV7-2 CASSPGAGQRGQPQHF TGTGCCAGCAGCCCAGGAGCCGGACAGCGGGGACAGCCCCAGCATTTT
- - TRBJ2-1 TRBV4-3 CASSPQAGTATHNEQFF TGCGCCAGCAGCCCTCAGGCCGGGACTGCTACCCACAATGAGCAGTTCTTC
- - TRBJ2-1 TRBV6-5 CASSSIGVMGNEQFF TGTGCCAGCAGTAGCATTGGGGTAATGGGGAATGAGCAGTTCTTC
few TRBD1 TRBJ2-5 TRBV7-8 CASSIKQGVSETQYF TGTGCCAGCAGCATAAAACAGGGGGTATCTGAGACCCAGTACTTC
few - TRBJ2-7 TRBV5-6 CASSLVRTGVYEQYF TGTGCCAGCAGCTTGGTTCGGACTGGGGTCTACGAGCAGTACTTC
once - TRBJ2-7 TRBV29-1 CSVGFTGGTGNFYEQYF TGCAGCGTTGGGTTCACAGGCGGCACCGGGAACTTCTACGAGCAGTACTTC